What follows are 27 T cell receptor beta chains derived from one specimen sequenced in a study of a mutant IDH1 vaccine in newly diagnosed glioma. Time point in this sample: week 23, last vaccination. A single vaccine dose contained 300 ug of mutant IDH1 20-mer peptide, and topical imiquimod was used with it. The antigens these receptors bind are not known. The table came from immunoSEQ multiplex PCR; TCRdb's copy has only in-frame clones and leaves some out. This table has roughly 43,000 clones, about 81% appearing once. Here the sequenced sample was PBMCs, taken from a glioma patient whose treatment included an IDH1 peptide vaccine. The receptors were gathered from a woman aged 18-29 years with glioma. Some clones in this sample may be carry-over from other donors' samples.

This rearrangement joins TRBV7-9 to TRBJ2-5, with D perhaps TRBD1 or TRBD2 (5 bases each). The germline CDR1 and CDR2 sequences are SEHNR and FQNEAQ (reference sequence). The CDR3 length is 16 residues. V lost 5 bases and J 3 bases, leaving 19 bases between the germline ends. This CDR3 is CASSLGARLGEETQYF. The CDR3 DNA reads as TGTGCCAGCAGCCTCGGGGCCAGACTGGGGGAAGAGACCCAGTACTTC.

The chain carries TRBV2 and TRBJ1-2, with TRBD1 as a possible D gene (5 bases). V lost 8 bases to trimming and J lost 6 bases, with 22 bases between them. CDR1 is SNHLY and CDR2 is FYNNEI in the germline V gene. CDR3 length: 15 residues. CDR3 DNA sequence: TGTGCCAGCGGCGAAATGGGACGGACCTCTCATGGCTACACCTTC. It specifies CASGEMGRTSHGYTF.

This sequence joins TRBV7-9 and TRBJ2-6, with D possibly matching TRBD2 (7 bases). Germline values: CDR1 SEHNR, CDR2 FQNEAQ (reference sequence). The V gene lost 6 bases and the J gene lost 4 bases, with 13 bases spanning the gap. CDR3 length: 15 amino acids. The CDR3 is CASSRGGEGANVLTF. DNA for the CDR3: TGTGCCAGCAGTAGGGGGGGTGAAGGGGCCAACGTCCTGACTTTC.

This chain joins TRBV11-3 and TRBJ2-7; perhaps TRBD1 as D (5 bases). V was pared by 3 bases and J by 0 bases, with 12 bases between. The germline gives CDR1 SGHNT, CDR2 YENEEA. This CDR3 contains 15 residues. The CDR3 loop is CASSFFRGSSYEQYF. Here the CDR3 DNA reads TGTGCCAGCAGCTTCTTTAGGGGTAGCTCCTACGAGCAGTACTTC.

The rearrangement links TRBV6-1 to TRBJ1-5; no clear D gene. V was cut by 8 bases and J by 4 bases, with 9 bases left in between. The CDR3 covers 12 residues. In germline, CDR1 is MNHNS, CDR2 SASEGT. The CDR3 sequence: CASGWMNQPQHF. The DNA for the CDR3 is TGTGCCAGCGGATGGATGAATCAGCCCCAGCATTTT.

The chain joins TRBV6-5 to TRBJ1-1; 9 nucleotides align to TRBD1. Germline values: CDR1 MNHEY, CDR2 SVGAGI. V lost 0 bases and J lost 8; bases outside the gene matches: 10. This CDR3 has 16 amino acids. The CDR3 DNA is TGTGCCAGCAGTTACTCAGGGACAGGGATAGATATCGAAGCTTTCTTT. This gives the protein CASSYSGTGIDIEAFF.

The table lists this clone with a count of one. The chain carries TRBV6-5 and TRBJ1-1; TRBD1 aligns across 9 bases. V lost 6 bases to trimming and J lost 5 bases; unmatched junction nucleotides: 7. CDR3 length: 14 residues. Germline-derived CDR1 and CDR2 are MNHEY and SVGAGI. The CDR3 sequence is CASRPQGAETEAFF. The CDR3 DNA is TGTGCCAGCAGACCACAGGGGGCTGAAACTGAAGCTTTCTTT.

This rearrangement joins TRBV11-3 to TRBJ2-7, with D perhaps matching TRBD1 (6 bases). Trimming took off 4 bases at V and 2 bases at J, with 18 bases between the two ends. The germline CDR1 and CDR2 sequences are SGHNT and YENEEA. The CDR3 is 16 residues long. CDR3 DNA: TGTGCCAGCAGCTCTTCCGGGACACTTTTGGCCTACGAGCAGTACTTC. Protein sequence: CASSSSGTLLAYEQYF. The whole variable domain, remainder taken from reference TRBV11-3 and TRBJ2-7, is EAGVVQSPRYKIIEKKQPVAFWCNPISGHNTLYWYLQNLGQGPELLIRYENEEAVDDSQLPKDRFSAERLKGVDSTLKIQPAELGDSAVYLCASSSSGTLLAYEQYFGPGTRLTVT.

The J gene is TRBJ2-3, the V gene TRBV5-4, with 11 bases identical to TRBD2. The CDR3 is 17 residues long. Germline V gene lookup returns CDR1 SGHNT and CDR2 YYREEE (reference sequence). The V and J ends lost 4 bases and 4 bases, in that order; junction bases with no gene match: 11. The CDR3 is CASSLGVAGGPADTQYF. The CDR3 DNA reads TGTGCCAGCAGCCTGGGGGTAGCGGGGGGGCCAGCAGATACGCAGTATTTT. The full variable domain, completed using reference TRBV5-4 and TRBJ2-3, is ETGVTQSPTHLIKTRGQQVTLRCSSQSGHNTVSWYQQALGQGPQFIFQYYREEENGRGNFPPRFSGLQFPNYSSELNVNALELDDSALYLCASSLGVAGGPADTQYFGPGTRLTVL.

The table lists this clone with a few counts. The chain uses TRBV5-4 and TRBJ1-1; no reliable D call. Trimming left V 4 bases short and J 7 bases short, with 17 bases between. This CDR3 comprises 14 residues. Looked up from germline, CDR1 is SGHNT and CDR2 is YYREEE (reference sequence). The CDR3 spells CASSREIGRIEAFF. CDR3 nucleotide sequence: TGTGCCAGCAGCCGAGAGATAGGACGGATTGAAGCTTTCTTT.

This chain uses TRBV30 with TRBJ1-2, with 8 bases aligning to TRBD1. The length of the CDR3 is 13 residues. Germline V CDR1 and CDR2: GTSNPN, SVGIG (reference sequence). J was trimmed by 8 bases and V by 1 base; bases with no gene match: 6. The CDR3 spells CAWSGWQGAGYTF. The CDR3 DNA reads as TGTGCCTGGAGTGGATGGCAGGGGGCAGGCTACACCTTC.

CDR3 coding DNA: TGTGCCAGCAGCTCGGGACAGGCCCTTATGAACACTGAAGCTTTCTTT. This sequence encodes CASSSGQALMNTEAFF. The chain recombines TRBV11-1 with TRBJ1-1, with TRBD1 matching 8 bases. Germline V lookup: CDR1 SGHAT, CDR2 FQDESV (reference sequence). CDR3 size: 16 residues. Unmatched junction bases numbered 7, after V lost 4 bases and J lost 0 bases.

This clone was detected only a few times. The gene calls are TRBV9 and TRBJ1-4, with 10 bases aligning to TRBD1. Germline CDR1 and CDR2: SGDLS and YYNGEE. V lost 0 bases, J lost 5 bases, and 4 bases stayed unmatched. This CDR3 is 16 amino acids long. CDR3 loop: CASSVDMGQGNEKLFF. The CDR3, as DNA: TGTGCCAGCAGCGTAGATATGGGACAGGGGAATGAAAAACTGTTTTTT.

The table lists this clone with a count of one. DNA of the CDR3: TGCGCCAGCAGCACCACACAGGGAATCTACGAGCAGTACTTC. Its protein is CASSTTQGIYEQYF. The chain recombines TRBV5-1 with TRBJ2-7, with a weak D call TRBD1 (6 bases). This CDR3 contains 14 residues. Germline V gives CDR1 SGHRS, CDR2 YFSETQ. V was pared by 4 bases and J by 3 bases, with 14 bases between.

This chain uses TRBV11-2 with TRBJ2-7, with D possibly matching TRBD1 (6 bases). V lost 5 bases and J lost 3, with 17 bases in between. This CDR3 is 15 amino acids long. The germline CDR1 and CDR2 sequences are SGHAT and FQNNGV. The CDR3 spells CASSIRDTGLYEQYF. CDR3 sequence (DNA): TGTGCCAGCAGCATTCGCGATACAGGGCTCTACGAGCAGTACTTC.

The rearrangement joins TRBV7-2 to TRBJ1-5; D perhaps matches TRBD1 (5 bases). The CDR3 runs 14 residues. Per the germline V gene, CDR1 is SGHTA and CDR2 is FQGNSA. V was cut by 3 bases and J by 2 bases, with 8 bases left in between. CDR3 protein: CASSFRDGNQPQHF. In nucleotides, the CDR3 is TGTGCCAGCAGCTTCCGGGACGGCAATCAGCCCCAGCATTTT.

The chain couples TRBV14 to TRBJ2-7; TRBD2 matches at 8 bases. J was trimmed by 11 bases and V by 1 base; bases with no gene match: 4. CDR3 length: 12 amino acids. The V gene's germline CDR1 is SGHDN and CDR2 FVKESK. CDR3 sequence: CASSQAGLEKYF. CDR3 DNA: TGTGCCAGCAGCCAAGCGGGACTAGAGAAGTACTTC.

The rearrangement uses TRBV21-1 and TRBJ2-2; the table's D call, TRBD2, has no DNA check behind it. TRBV21-1 is shown as a pseudogene. This CDR3 has 17 amino acids. The CDR3: CASSKEEDRPNTGELFF. The CDR3 coding sequence is TGTGCCAGCAGCAAAGAGGAGGACCGACCGAACACCGGGGAGCTGTTTTTT.

The chain couples TRBV5-1 to TRBJ2-7, with D maybe TRBD2 (7 bases). The CDR3 runs 15 residues. Germline CDR1 and CDR2: SGHRS and YFSETQ. Trimming took 0 bases from V and 0 from J, leaving 10 bases between them. The CDR3 here is CASSLEGGFSYEQYF. Written as DNA, the CDR3 is TGCGCCAGCAGCTTGGAGGGGGGGTTCTCCTACGAGCAGTACTTC.

This chain uses TRBV19 with TRBJ2-7; TRBD1 or TRBD2 may be the D gene (5 bases each). Germline V gene sequence: CDR1 LNHDA, CDR2 SQIVND (reference sequence). This CDR3 contains 14 residues. V was trimmed by 3 bases and J by 2 bases, leaving 11 bases between them. The CDR3 nucleotides are TGTGCCAGTAGTATCCCGGGACGGACCTACGAGCAGTACTTC. The encoded protein is CASSIPGRTYEQYF. The whole variable domain, remainder taken from reference TRBV19 and TRBJ2-7, is DGGITQSPKYLFRKEGQNVTLSCEQNLNHDAMYWYRQDPGQGLRLIYYSQIVNDFQKGDIAEGYSVSREKKESFPLTVTSAQKNPTAFYLCASSIPGRTYEQYFGPGTRLTVT.

V is TRBV7-6 and J is TRBJ2-5; D gene unclear. Trimming shortened V by 2 bases and J by 5 bases, and 6 bases separated the two germline ends. Germline V gene lookup returns CDR1 SGHVS and CDR2 FNYEAQ. CDR3 length: 12 residues. CDR3 in amino acids: CASSLIDETQYF. CDR3 coding DNA: TGTGCCAGCAGCTTAATAGATGAGACCCAGTACTTC. Full variable domain (rest looked up from reference TRBV7-6 and TRBJ2-5): GAGVSQSPRYKVTKRGQDVALRCDPISGHVSLYWYRQALGQGPEFLTYFNYEAQQDKSGLPNDRFSAERPEGSISTLTIQRTEQRDSAMYRCASSLIDETQYFGPGTRLLVL.

This clone was counted only a few times. DNA of the CDR3: TGTGCCAGCAGCTTGGCTTCGAACACTGAAGCTTTCTTT. This sequence encodes CASSLASNTEAFF. The genes are TRBV5-4 and TRBJ1-1; D not certain. CDR3 size: 13 residues. V was cut by 0 bases and J by 1 base, with 4 bases left in between. Germline-derived CDR1 and CDR2 are SGHNT and YYREEE (reference sequence).

The CDR3 DNA sequence: TGTGCCAGCAGTTTGCCCCCGGACAGGGGAGAAATTGGCTACACCTTC. Residues: CASSLPPDRGEIGYTF. The chain couples TRBV27 to TRBJ1-2, with 9 bases matching TRBD1. The V segment lost 3 bases and the J segment 7 bases; nucleotides outside the gene matches: 12. The germline V gene encodes CDR1 MNHEY and CDR2 SMNVEV (reference sequence). The CDR3 is made up of 16 amino acids.

The V call is TRBV5-1, the J call TRBJ2-7, with D perhaps assigned TRBD1 or TRBD2 (5 bases each). Deletions cut 4 bases from V and 2 bases from J, with 25 bases between. The germline V gene has CDR1 SGHRS and CDR2 YFSETQ. The CDR3 extends over 18 amino acids. CDR3 bases: TGCGCCAGCAGCCCTCTAAGAACGGGACCATCAACCACCTACGAGCAGTACTTC. This gives the protein CASSPLRTGPSTTYEQYF.

J is TRBJ2-7 and V is TRBV14, with 8 nucleotides matching TRBD1. With 7 bases clipped from V and 4 bases from J, the junction kept 12 bases outside the gene matches. The CDR3 consists of 15 residues. CDR1 and CDR2 from the germline V gene are SGHDN and FVKESK. Written as DNA, the CDR3 is TGTGCCAGCACCTTATCCGGGACAGGCCTTTACGAGCAGTACTTC. Its translation: CASTLSGTGLYEQYF. Supplemented by reference TRBV14 and TRBJ2-7, the full variable domain reads EAGVTQFPSHSVIEKGQTVTLRCDPISGHDNLYWYRRVMGKEIKFLLHFVKESKQDESGMPNNRFLAERTGGTYSTLKVQPAELEDSGVYFCASTLSGTGLYEQYFGPGTRLTVT.

The chain recombines TRBV5-4 with TRBJ2-1; 7 nucleotides align to TRBD2. The CDR3 extends over 15 amino acids. V lost 4 bases and J lost 1; bases outside the gene matches: 5. Per germline, CDR1 SGHNT and CDR2 YYREEE (reference sequence). The CDR3 region has the DNA TGTGCCAGCAGCCGTACTAGCGAATCCTACAATGAGCAGTTCTTC. This encodes CASSRTSESYNEQFF. The full variable domain, in which reference TRBV5-4 and TRBJ2-1 provide the parts outside the CDR3, is ETGVTQSPTHLIKTRGQQVTLRCSSQSGHNTVSWYQQALGQGPQFIFQYYREEENGRGNFPPRFSGLQFPNYSSELNVNALELDDSALYLCASSRTSESYNEQFFGPGTRLTVL.

The chain combines TRBV6-5 with TRBJ2-6; the D gene could be TRBD1 or TRBD2 (5 bases each). The length of the CDR3 is 15 residues. The germline V and J ends were trimmed by 5 bases and 1 base, with 9 bases remaining between them. Per the germline V gene, CDR1 is MNHEY and CDR2 is SVGAGI. The CDR3 reads CASSTGTSGANVLTF. For the CDR3, the DNA is TGTGCCAGCAGTACCGGGACGTCTGGGGCCAACGTCCTGACTTTC.